Listed below are T cell receptor beta chains from one sample, sequenced in a study of early T cells in non-severe SARS-CoV-2 infection. TCRdb processed the 5' RACE reads anew with MiXCR; each CDR3 protein has one entry. The table has about 82,000 distinct CDR3 sequences, roughly 13% seen once. Material for sequencing was whole blood. These receptors were collected from an adult who was a healthcare worker with PCR-confirmed SARS-CoV-2 infection or an uninfected control (not recorded which). The CDR3 runs from the conserved cysteine through the conserved F or W. The D gene is left open where the match is weak. Only part of the rows carry a size: once, few, many, or a class if the clone is expanded.

abundance	v_gene	d_gene	j_gene	CDR3nt	CDR3aa
few	TRBV2	TRBD2	TRBJ2-1	TGTGCCAGCAGTGTAAGCGGGGGGGCGCGGAATGAGCAGTTCTTC	CASSVSGGARNEQFF
few	TRBV29-1	TRBD1	TRBJ1-1	TGCAGCGTTGAATGGCAGGGGGCTCCCGGCACTGAAGCTTTCTTT	CSVEWQGAPGTEAFF
many	TRBV5-5	-	TRBJ2-1	TGTGCCAGCAGCTTAACTCGACTAAAGAACAATGAGCAGTTCTTC	CASSLTRLKNNEQFF
many	TRBV7-8	-	TRBJ2-3	TGTGCCAGCAGCTTAGAAGGGCCGGGGGATACGCAGTATTTT	CASSLEGPGDTQYF
-	TRBV6-6	TRBD1	TRBJ1-1	TGTGCCAGCAGTTACTCCGCCCAGGGGGGTGAAGCTTTCTTT	CASSYSAQGGEAFF
-	TRBV7-8	TRBD1	TRBJ1-2	TGTGCCAGCAGCGAAAAGACAGGGACCAACTATGGCTACACCTTC	CASSEKTGTNYGYTF
-	TRBV9	-	TRBJ2-4	TGTGCCAGCAGCGTAAGTGGAGTAACCAAAAACATTCAGTACTTC	CASSVSGVTKNIQYF
few	TRBV29-1	TRBD2	TRBJ2-3	TGCAGCGTTGACGGGGGGGCAGATACGCAGTATTTT	CSVDGGADTQYF
few	TRBV11-3	TRBD2	TRBJ2-3	TGTGCCAGCAGCCCAGGGAGAGGGAGGGCCACAGATACGCAGTATTTT	CASSPGRGRATDTQYF
-	TRBV12-3/TRBV12-4	-	TRBJ2-1	TGTGCCAGCAGTTTCAGTGGTGAGCAGTTCTTC	CASSFSGEQFF
-	TRBV20-1	-	TRBJ1-3	TGCAGTGCTATGTCAGGCTCTGGAAACACCATATATTTT	CSAMSGSGNTIYF
many	TRBV11-2	-	TRBJ2-5	TGTGCCAGCAGCCCCCAGATTCTAGCGTTAGGTAAAGAGACCCAGTACTTC	CASSPQILALGKETQYF
few	TRBV30	TRBD2	TRBJ2-1	TGTGCCTGGAGTTCGACTAGCGGGAGTAATGAGCAGTTCTTC	CAWSSTSGSNEQFF
few	TRBV14	-	TRBJ1-2	TGTGCCAGCAGCCCCGCCCCGGTATGGGGCTACACCTTC	CASSPAPVWGYTF
-	TRBV15	-	TRBJ1-2	TGTGCCACCAGCAGAGGCCCGGGCTCCTATGGCTACACCTTC	CATSRGPGSYGYTF
few	TRBV5-1	TRBD2	TRBJ2-5	TGCGCCAGCAGCAGAGGACTAGCAGGAGAGACCCAGTACTTC	CASSRGLAGETQYF
many	TRBV11-2	TRBD2	TRBJ2-1	TGTGCCAGCAGCTTATTAACAGCGGGAGTTCCCAATGAGCAGTTCTTC	CASSLLTAGVPNEQFF
few	TRBV28	TRBD1	TRBJ2-7	TGTGCCAGCAGTGGGGACAGGGGGCTCTACGAGCAGTACTTC	CASSGDRGLYEQYF
-	TRBV20-1	TRBD2	TRBJ2-1	TGCAGTGCTAGAGTCGGCGGGAGGTCGCCCGACAATGAGCAGTTCTTC	CSARVGGRSPDNEQFF
few	TRBV28	TRBD1	TRBJ2-4	TGTGCCAGCAGTCTCCCTGCGGGACAGGGAGGAAACATTCAGTACTTC	CASSLPAGQGGNIQYF
few	TRBV29-1	-	TRBJ2-7	TGCAGCGTTGAAAGCCCCCGTGGCCCAGGGGAGCAGTACTTC	CSVESPRGPGEQYF
-	TRBV19	-	TRBJ1-2	TGTGCCAGTAGTGAGGACAGATCCTATGGCTACACCTTC	CASSEDRSYGYTF
many	TRBV2	TRBD1	TRBJ1-5	TGTGCCAGCAGTGAAAATTGGGACAGCATCCGTCATAGCAATCAGCCCCAGCATTTT	CASSENWDSIRHSNQPQHF
many	TRBV20-1	-	TRBJ2-1	TGCAGTGCAGCCGGGACGATACGTGAGCAGTTCTTC	CSAAGTIREQFF
-	TRBV5-8	-	TRBJ2-4	TGTGCCACTCGACGGTCCCAGGTTCAGTACTTC	CATRRSQVQYF
-	TRBV6-6	TRBD1	TRBJ2-7	TGTGCCAGCAGCGACAGGGGGGCTTACGAGCAGTACTTC	CASSDRGAYEQYF
-	TRBV7-9	-	TRBJ1-1	TGTGCCAGCAGTTCCGACAGACTATACACTGAAGCTTTCTTT	CASSSDRLYTEAFF
-	TRBV9	-	TRBJ2-7	TGTGCCAGCAGCCCTGTCGGGGGGCGGTACGAGCAGTACTTC	CASSPVGGRYEQYF
-	TRBV15	TRBD2	TRBJ2-3	TGTGCCACCAGCGGGGGGGTTAACACAGATACGCAGTATTTT	CATSGGVNTDTQYF
-	TRBV12-3/TRBV12-4	-	TRBJ2-4	TGTGCCAGCGGCCCCATGTCGGCAGACATTCAGTACTTC	CASGPMSADIQYF
many	TRBV19	TRBD1	TRBJ1-2	TGTGCCAGCGAAAGTGGGACAGGGGCGCGCTATGGCTACACCTTC	CASESGTGARYGYTF
-	TRBV20-1	-	TRBJ2-5	TGCAGTGCTAGAGATGTGGGGTATAAAGAGACCCAGTACTTC	CSARDVGYKETQYF
many	TRBV6-1	-	TRBJ1-5	TGTGCCAGCAGGGATAGCAATCAGCCCCAGCATTTT	CASRDSNQPQHF
many	TRBV29-1	-	TRBJ1-2	TGCAGCGTTGTAGGGCCGGGCTACACCTTC	CSVVGPGYTF
few	TRBV7-7	-	TRBJ2-2	TGTGCTAGCAGCTTACGCTGGACGGAGAACACCGGGGAGCTGTTTTTT	CASSLRWTENTGELFF
-	TRBV5-6	TRBD2	TRBJ2-1	TGTGCCAGCAGCCTAAGTAGCGGGGGGTCCTACAATGAGCAGTTCTTC	CASSLSSGGSYNEQFF
few	TRBV12-3/TRBV12-4	-	TRBJ2-4	TGTGCCAGCAGTTCCGGACAGCTAAACATTCAGTACTTC	CASSSGQLNIQYF
many	TRBV20-1	-	TRBJ2-7	TGCAGTGCTAGAGAGGCTGCCCCACGGCAGTACTTC	CSAREAAPRQYF
many	TRBV20-1	-	TRBJ1-5	TGCAGTGCCCGAGTGGCGGATAGCAATCAGCCCCAGCATTTT	CSARVADSNQPQHF
few	TRBV10-3	-	TRBJ1-2	TGTGCCATCAGTTTAGGGGTTGGCTACACCTTC	CAISLGVGYTF
-	TRBV14	-	TRBJ2-1	TGTGCCAGCAGCCAACTTAGTGGTGTGGGAGAGCTCTTC	CASSQLSGVGELF
-	TRBV29-1	-	TRBJ1-1	TGCAGCGTGACCCGGACAACTGAAGCTTTCTTT	CSVTRTTEAFF
-	TRBV2	TRBD1	TRBJ1-2	TGTGCCAGCAGGGACCGGGACAGGGTTGACTATGGCTACACCTTC	CASRDRDRVDYGYTF
few	TRBV4-2	-	TRBJ1-1	TGTGCCAGCAGACCAACGAGGGGGGAGGCTGAAGCTTTCTTT	CASRPTRGEAEAFF
many	TRBV28	TRBD1	TRBJ1-6	TGTGCCAGCAGTTTTCAGGGGGCATCGGTCAATTCACCCCTCCACTTT	CASSFQGASVNSPLHF